The rows below give T cell receptor beta chains drawn from one sample of a study of regulatory T cells in long-lasting Graves disease. TCRdb called the multiplex PCR reads again in MiXCR, with one record for every CDR3 protein. The profile shows around 250,000 distinct CDR3 sequences, 18% of them singletons. The same sample was also studied in work on T cells in Graves' hyperthyroidism and ophthalmopathy.

Sequenced material: peripheral blood mononuclear cells (PBMCs), taken at new diagnosis, from a patient treated with antithyroid drugs. These receptor sequences come from a woman aged 30 to 39 with Graves disease. Both conserved end residues are part of each CDR3. D genes are given only for firm matches. Clone size is shown for a subset of rows, as once, few, many or a class of expanded clone.

J gene | clone size | D gene | V gene | CDR3 protein | CDR3 DNA
TRBJ2-5 | . | . | TRBV5-1 | CASSLTQAGTQYF | TGCGCCAGCAGCTTAACACAGGCAGGGACCCAGTACTTC
TRBJ2-2 | many | . | TRBV11-3 | CASSFEGPGELFF | TGTGCCAGCAGCTTCGAGGGACCCGGGGAGCTGTTTTTT
TRBJ2-1 | many | TRBD1 | TRBV18 | CASSPYRGPEQFF | TGTGCCAGCTCACCATACAGGGGGCCTGAGCAGTTCTTC
TRBJ2-1 | many | TRBD2 | TRBV6-1 | CASLAGDRGEQFF | TGTGCCAGTCTAGCGGGGGACCGCGGTGAGCAGTTCTTC
TRBJ2-5 | . | . | TRBV5-4 | CASSFPGEETQYF | TGTGCCAGCAGCTTTCCGGGGGAAGAGACCCAGTACTTC
TRBJ2-1 | . | . | TRBV6-2/TRBV6-3 | CASSRPSPNYNEQFF | TGTGCCAGCAGTCGACCTAGCCCTAATTACAATGAGCAGTTCTTC
TRBJ1-5 | many | . | TRBV20-1 | CSATRVTPREQPQHF | TGCAGTGCTACCCGGGTGACTCCGCGGGAACAGCCCCAGCATTTT
TRBJ1-5 | many | . | TRBV6-5 | CASSYTGGGNQPQHF | TGTGCCAGCAGTTACACGGGGGGGGGCAATCAGCCCCAGCATTTT
TRBJ1-2 | few | . | TRBV9 | CASSVAGGSYGYTF | TGTGCCAGCAGCGTAGCGGGGGGGAGCTATGGCTACACCTTC
TRBJ1-1 | many | . | TRBV12-3/TRBV12-4 | CASSFGVAEAFF | TGTGCCAGCAGTTTTGGGGTAGCTGAAGCTTTCTTT
TRBJ1-1 | many | TRBD1 | TRBV12-3/TRBV12-4 | CASSPGQRNTEVFF | TGTGCCAGCAGCCCGGGACAGCGAAACACTGAAGTTTTCTTT
TRBJ1-3 | many | . | TRBV20-1 | CSASRGRDSGNTIYF | TGCAGTGCTAGTAGAGGGCGCGACTCTGGAAACACCATATATTTT
TRBJ1-5 | . | . | TRBV6-2/TRBV6-3 | CASSGRGWEPQHF | TGTGCCAGCTCTGGCAGGGGATGGGAACCCCAGCATTTT
TRBJ2-1 | many | TRBD2 | TRBV2 | CASSDQLAGGHNEQFF | TGTGCCAGCAGTGACCAACTAGCGGGGGGGCACAATGAGCAGTTCTTC
TRBJ2-7 | many | TRBD1 | TRBV20-1 | CSARLPGQGAGYEQYF | TGCAGTGCTAGGCTCCCCGGACAGGGGGCGGGCTACGAGCAGTACTTC
TRBJ2-1 | . | TRBD2 | TRBV7-2 | CASSRPGLAGGLYNEQFF | TGTGCCAGCAGCCGCCCGGGACTAGCGGGGGGGCTTTACAATGAGCAGTTCTTC
TRBJ1-2 | many | . | TRBV5-1 | CASSLRGGGYTF | TGCGCCAGCAGCTTAAGGGGGGGGGGCTACACCTTC
TRBJ2-7 | . | TRBD1 | TRBV7-9 | CASSLDGTGLDEQYF | TGTGCCAGCAGCTTAGACGGGACAGGGCTGGACGAGCAGTACTTC
TRBJ2-2 | . | . | TRBV6-1 | CASSEYVSGELFF | TGTGCCAGCAGTGAATACGTTTCTGGAGAGCTGTTTTTT
TRBJ1-1 | . | TRBD1 | TRBV2 | CASSGSGGNTEAFF | TGTGCCAGCAGTGGGTCAGGGGGCAACACTGAAGCTTTCTTT
TRBJ1-1 | . | . | TRBV20-1 | CSARGGRTILDTEAFF | TGCAGTGCTAGAGGGGGTAGGACAATTTTGGACACTGAAGCTTTCTTT
TRBJ2-3 | few | TRBD2 | TRBV15 | CATRKGASGGAKDTQYF | TGTGCCACCAGGAAGGGGGCTAGCGGGGGGGCTAAAGATACGCAGTATTTT
TRBJ1-1 | many | TRBD1 | TRBV18 | CASSPSDRGIEAFF | TGTGCCAGCTCACCGTCCGACAGGGGGATTGAAGCTTTCTTT
TRBJ2-7 | . | TRBD2 | TRBV28 | CASSLLPGRGTSGSLYEQYF | TGTGCCAGCAGTTTACTACCGGGACGTGGGACTAGCGGGAGTCTCTACGAGCAGTACTTC
TRBJ2-5 | few | TRBD2 | TRBV4-1 | CASSQDAGTSGGLQETQYF | TGCGCCAGCAGCCAAGATGCCGGGACTAGCGGGGGCCTCCAAGAGACCCAGTACTTC
TRBJ2-1 | few | . | TRBV12-3/TRBV12-4 | CATCQRGEQFF | TGTGCCACCTGTCAGAGGGGTGAGCAGTTCTTC
TRBJ1-4 | many | . | TRBV20-1 | CSARDRVGFGEKLFF | TGCAGTGCTAGAGATCGGGTGGGGTTTGGCGAAAAACTGTTTTTT
TRBJ1-6 | few | TRBD1 | TRBV6-1 | CASRQGRLNSPLHF | TGTGCCAGCAGACAGGGGCGTCTTAATTCACCCCTCCACTTT
TRBJ2-1 | many | . | TRBV11-3 | CASSLGAGVTYNEQFF | TGTGCCAGCAGCTTAGGTGCTGGGGTTACCTACAATGAGCAGTTCTTC
TRBJ1-1 | many | . | TRBV7-9 | CASGPHRGSSNTEAFF | TGTGCCAGCGGGCCCCACCGAGGGTCCTCGAACACTGAAGCTTTCTTT
TRBJ1-3 | few | . | TRBV2 | CASISGPAGNTIYF | TGTGCCAGCATCTCGGGGCCTGCCGGAAACACCATATATTTT
TRBJ1-3 | many | . | TRBV27 | CASSPGSFSGNTIYF | TGTGCCAGCAGTCCCGGTTCATTTTCTGGAAACACCATATATTTT
TRBJ1-1 | once | . | TRBV28 | CASGGGYTEAFF | TGTGCCAGCGGGGGTGGGTACACTGAAGCTTTCTTT
TRBJ2-1 | . | TRBD2 | TRBV24-1 | CAASDSNPGTSMGEQFF | TGTGCCGCCAGTGATTCTAACCCCGGGACTAGCATGGGTGAGCAGTTCTTC
TRBJ2-3 | . | . | TRBV28 | CASSPRVKRSSTDTRYF | TGTGCCAGCAGTCCAAGAGTGAAGAGGTCTAGCACAGATACGCGGTATTTT
TRBJ2-7 | many | . | TRBV12-3/TRBV12-4 | CASKVLGRNSYEQYF | TGTGCCAGCAAAGTTTTAGGAAGAAACTCCTACGAGCAGTACTTC
TRBJ1-6 | many | . | TRBV9 | CASSEKGVGSPLHF | TGTGCCAGCAGCGAAAAAGGAGTCGGTTCACCCCTCCACTTT
TRBJ1-1 | once | . | TRBV20-1 | CSALTETGTEAFF | TGCAGTGCTCTCACGGAAACGGGCACTGAAGCTTTCTTT
TRBJ2-6 | many | . | TRBV6-1 | CASTSGMGRSGANVLTF | TGTGCCAGCACATCCGGGATGGGTAGGTCTGGGGCCAACGTCCTGACTTTC
TRBJ1-1 | many | . | TRBV4-1 | CASSQDGAQGLYTEAFF | TGCGCCAGCAGCCAAGATGGGGCTCAGGGCCTCTACACTGAAGCTTTCTTT
TRBJ2-2 | few | TRBD1 | TRBV19 | CASSGQESGTGELFF | TGTGCCAGTAGCGGACAGGAGTCGGGCACCGGGGAGCTGTTTTTT
TRBJ1-1 | . | . | TRBV11-2 | CASSLVIYTEAFF | TGTGCCAGCAGCTTAGTTATTTACACTGAAGCTTTCTTT
TRBJ1-1 | . | . | TRBV11-2 | CASSLVAGMNTEAFF | TGTGCCAGCAGCTTAGTTGCAGGGATGAACACTGAAGCTTTCTTT
TRBJ2-1 | . | . | TRBV2 | CASSEPAGQHEQFF | TGTGCCAGCAGTGAACCAGCGGGACAGCATGAGCAGTTCTTC
TRBJ2-7 | many | . | TRBV20-1 | CSARNRLLGEQYF | TGCAGTGCTAGAAATCGACTACTAGGCGAGCAGTACTTC
TRBJ2-3 | many | . | TRBV20-1 | CSARDLTDTQYF | TGCAGTGCTAGAGATTTGACAGATACGCAGTATTTT
TRBJ2-1 | . | . | TRBV7-7 | CASSLGRGPYNEQFF | TGTGCTAGCAGCTTAGGTCGGGGGCCATACAATGAGCAGTTCTTC
TRBJ2-3 | many | TRBD2 | TRBV5-1 | CASSSRLAADTQYF | TGCGCCAGCAGCTCCCGACTAGCGGCAGATACGCAGTATTTT
TRBJ1-4 | many | . | TRBV3-1 | CASSELGEKLFF | TGTGCCAGCAGTGAACTCGGTGAAAAACTGTTTTTT
TRBJ1-1 | many | . | TRBV12-3/TRBV12-4 | CASSFDSLNTEAFF | TGTGCCAGCAGTTTCGACAGCTTGAACACTGAAGCTTTCTTT
TRBJ2-1 | few | . | TRBV7-9 | CASSLARGSSYNEQFF | TGTGCCAGCAGCTTAGCCCGGGGGAGCTCCTACAATGAGCAGTTCTTC
TRBJ1-2 | few | . | TRBV11-1 | CASSLVGSKSDGYTF | TGTGCCAGCAGCTTAGTCGGCAGCAAAAGTGATGGCTACACCTTC
TRBJ1-5 | many | TRBD1 | TRBV10-2 | CASKDRGGNQPQHF | TGCGCCAGCAAGGACAGGGGCGGCAATCAGCCCCAGCATTTT